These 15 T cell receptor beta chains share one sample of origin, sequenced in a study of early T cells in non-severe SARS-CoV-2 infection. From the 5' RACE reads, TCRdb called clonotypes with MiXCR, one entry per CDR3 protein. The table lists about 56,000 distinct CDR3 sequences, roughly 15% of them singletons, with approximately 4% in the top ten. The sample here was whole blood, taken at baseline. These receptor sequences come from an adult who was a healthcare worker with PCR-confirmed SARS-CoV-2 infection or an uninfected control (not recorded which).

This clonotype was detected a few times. The CDR3 loop reads CASSPQRTVSYNEQFF. DNA for the CDR3: TGTGCCAGCTCACCACAGCGGACAGTTAGTTACAATGAGCAGTTCTTC. V and J are TRBV18 and TRBJ2-1, with D perhaps TRBD1 (6 bases). CDR3 size: 16 residues. The germline V gene encodes CDR1 KGHSH and CDR2 LQKENI. Between the trimmed V and J ends, which lost 1 base and 4 bases, there was a span of 14 bases.

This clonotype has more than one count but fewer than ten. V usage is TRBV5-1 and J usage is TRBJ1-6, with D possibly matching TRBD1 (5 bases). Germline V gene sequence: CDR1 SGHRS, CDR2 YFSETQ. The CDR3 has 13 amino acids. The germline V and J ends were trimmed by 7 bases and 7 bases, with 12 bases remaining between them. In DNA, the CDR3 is TGCGCCAGCGGGGACGGGGGAAATTCACCCCTCCACTTT. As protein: CASGDGGNSPLHF. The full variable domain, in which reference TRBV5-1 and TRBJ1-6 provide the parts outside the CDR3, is KAGVTQTPRYLIKTRGQQVTLSCSPISGHRSVSWYQQTPGQGLQFLFEYFSETQRNKGNFPGRFSGRQFSNSRSEMNVSTLELGDSALYLCASGDGGNSPLHFGNGTRLTVT.

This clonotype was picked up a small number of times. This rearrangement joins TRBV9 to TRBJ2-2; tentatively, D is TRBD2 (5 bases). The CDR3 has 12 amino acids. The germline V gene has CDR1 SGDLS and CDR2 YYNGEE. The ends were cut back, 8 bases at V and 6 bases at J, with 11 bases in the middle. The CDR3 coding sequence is TGTGCCAGTGGGAGCTGGGCCGGGGAGCTGTTTTTT. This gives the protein CASGSWAGELFF.

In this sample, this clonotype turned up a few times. CDR3 nucleotides: TGTGCCAGCAGCCAGGGCGGGCAGTCCTACGAGCAGTACTTC. Its translation is CASSQGGQSYEQYF. The chain carries TRBV4-2 and TRBJ2-7; weak D call: TRBD2 (5 bases). Looked up from germline, CDR1 is LGHNA and CDR2 is YNFKEQ. V was shortened by 3 bases and J by 1 base, with 10 bases between the two germline ends. The CDR3 covers 14 residues.

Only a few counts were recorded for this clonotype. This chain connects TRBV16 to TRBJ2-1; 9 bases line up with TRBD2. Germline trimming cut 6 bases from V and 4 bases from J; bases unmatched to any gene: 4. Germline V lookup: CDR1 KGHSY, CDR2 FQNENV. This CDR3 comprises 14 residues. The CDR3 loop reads CASRPSGAYNEQFF. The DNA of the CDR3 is TGTGCCAGCAGACCTAGCGGGGCGTACAATGAGCAGTTCTTC.

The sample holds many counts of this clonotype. For the CDR3, the DNA is TGTGCCAGCAGCGCCAGTCTTAATAGGGAGACCCAGTACTTC. It codes for CASSASLNRETQYF. The chain links TRBV7-3 to TRBJ2-5; D gene uncertain. V gave up 5 bases and J gave up 5 bases, with 15 bases separating them. CDR3 length: 14 residues. The germline gives CDR1 SGHTA, CDR2 FQGTGA.

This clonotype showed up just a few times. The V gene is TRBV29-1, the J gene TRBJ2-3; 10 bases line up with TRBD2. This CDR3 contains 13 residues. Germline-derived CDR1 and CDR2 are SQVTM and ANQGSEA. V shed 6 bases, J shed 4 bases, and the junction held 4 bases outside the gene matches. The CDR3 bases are TGCAGCGTCGCTAGCGGGGGATCAGATACGCAGTATTTT. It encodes CSVASGGSDTQYF.

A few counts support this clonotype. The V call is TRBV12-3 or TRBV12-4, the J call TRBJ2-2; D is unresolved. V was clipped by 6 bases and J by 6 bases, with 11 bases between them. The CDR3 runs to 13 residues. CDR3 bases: TGTGCCAGCAGAGCCCTGGGTTCCGGGGAGCTGTTTTTT. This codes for CASRALGSGELFF.

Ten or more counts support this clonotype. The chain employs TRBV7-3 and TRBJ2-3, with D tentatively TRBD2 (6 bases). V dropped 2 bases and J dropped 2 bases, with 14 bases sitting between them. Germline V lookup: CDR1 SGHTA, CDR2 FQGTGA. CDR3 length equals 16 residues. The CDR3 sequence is CASSLGGGGVTDTQYF. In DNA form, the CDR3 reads TGTGCCAGCAGCTTAGGGGGTGGCGGGGTCACAGATACGCAGTATTTT. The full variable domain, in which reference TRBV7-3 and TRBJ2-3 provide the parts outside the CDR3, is GAGVSQTPSNKVTEKGKYVELRCDPISGHTALYWYRQSLGQGPEFLIYFQGTGAADDSGLPNDRFFAVRPEGSVSTLKIQRTERGDSAVYLCASSLGGGGVTDTQYFGPGTRLTVL.

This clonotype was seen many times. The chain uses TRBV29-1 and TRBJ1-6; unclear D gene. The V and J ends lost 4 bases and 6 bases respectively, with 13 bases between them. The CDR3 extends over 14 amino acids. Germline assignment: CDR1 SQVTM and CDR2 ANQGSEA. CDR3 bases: TGCAGCGTTGGGTATTCCGGGCGTAATTCACCCCTCCACTTT. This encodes CSVGYSGRNSPLHF.

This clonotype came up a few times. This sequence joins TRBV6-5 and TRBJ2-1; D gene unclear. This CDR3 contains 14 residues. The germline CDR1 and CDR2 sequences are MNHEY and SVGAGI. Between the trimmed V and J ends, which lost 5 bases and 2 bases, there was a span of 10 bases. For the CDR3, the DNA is TGTGCCAGCAGTACCGACATGACCTACAATGAGCAGTTCTTC. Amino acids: CASSTDMTYNEQFF.

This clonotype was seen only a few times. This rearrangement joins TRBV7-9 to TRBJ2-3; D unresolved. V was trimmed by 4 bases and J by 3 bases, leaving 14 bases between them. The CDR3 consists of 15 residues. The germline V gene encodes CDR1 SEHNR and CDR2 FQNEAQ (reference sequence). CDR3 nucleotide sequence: TGTGCCAGCAGCTCAAGGACCGGACCGACAGATACGCAGTATTTT. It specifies CASSSRTGPTDTQYF.

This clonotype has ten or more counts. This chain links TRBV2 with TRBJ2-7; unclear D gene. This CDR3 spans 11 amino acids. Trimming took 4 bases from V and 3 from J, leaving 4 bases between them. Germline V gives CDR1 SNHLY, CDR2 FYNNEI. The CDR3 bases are TGTGCCAGCAGTGCCGGCTACGAGCAGTACTTC. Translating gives CASSAGYEQYF.

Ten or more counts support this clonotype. In nucleotides, the CDR3 is TGCAGTGCAAACCCGGGACTAGCGGGAGGGGGCGAAAACATTCAGTACTTC. This gives the protein CSANPGLAGGGENIQYF. The chain is built from TRBV20-1 and TRBJ2-4; 16 bases align to TRBD2. J was trimmed by 5 bases and V by 6 bases; bases with no gene match: 10. There are 17 residues in the CDR3. Germline V CDR1 and CDR2: DFQATT, SNEGSKA (reference sequence).

CDR3 sequence reads: CASSVEGQETQYF. CDR3 coding DNA: TGTGCCAGCAGCGTAGAGGGACAAGAGACCCAGTACTTC. V and J are TRBV9 and TRBJ2-5; D is uncertain. Trimming pared 0 bases from V and 2 bases from J, leaving 5 bases between. The CDR3 contains 13 residues. CDR1 SGDLS and CDR2 YYNGEE come from the germline V gene.